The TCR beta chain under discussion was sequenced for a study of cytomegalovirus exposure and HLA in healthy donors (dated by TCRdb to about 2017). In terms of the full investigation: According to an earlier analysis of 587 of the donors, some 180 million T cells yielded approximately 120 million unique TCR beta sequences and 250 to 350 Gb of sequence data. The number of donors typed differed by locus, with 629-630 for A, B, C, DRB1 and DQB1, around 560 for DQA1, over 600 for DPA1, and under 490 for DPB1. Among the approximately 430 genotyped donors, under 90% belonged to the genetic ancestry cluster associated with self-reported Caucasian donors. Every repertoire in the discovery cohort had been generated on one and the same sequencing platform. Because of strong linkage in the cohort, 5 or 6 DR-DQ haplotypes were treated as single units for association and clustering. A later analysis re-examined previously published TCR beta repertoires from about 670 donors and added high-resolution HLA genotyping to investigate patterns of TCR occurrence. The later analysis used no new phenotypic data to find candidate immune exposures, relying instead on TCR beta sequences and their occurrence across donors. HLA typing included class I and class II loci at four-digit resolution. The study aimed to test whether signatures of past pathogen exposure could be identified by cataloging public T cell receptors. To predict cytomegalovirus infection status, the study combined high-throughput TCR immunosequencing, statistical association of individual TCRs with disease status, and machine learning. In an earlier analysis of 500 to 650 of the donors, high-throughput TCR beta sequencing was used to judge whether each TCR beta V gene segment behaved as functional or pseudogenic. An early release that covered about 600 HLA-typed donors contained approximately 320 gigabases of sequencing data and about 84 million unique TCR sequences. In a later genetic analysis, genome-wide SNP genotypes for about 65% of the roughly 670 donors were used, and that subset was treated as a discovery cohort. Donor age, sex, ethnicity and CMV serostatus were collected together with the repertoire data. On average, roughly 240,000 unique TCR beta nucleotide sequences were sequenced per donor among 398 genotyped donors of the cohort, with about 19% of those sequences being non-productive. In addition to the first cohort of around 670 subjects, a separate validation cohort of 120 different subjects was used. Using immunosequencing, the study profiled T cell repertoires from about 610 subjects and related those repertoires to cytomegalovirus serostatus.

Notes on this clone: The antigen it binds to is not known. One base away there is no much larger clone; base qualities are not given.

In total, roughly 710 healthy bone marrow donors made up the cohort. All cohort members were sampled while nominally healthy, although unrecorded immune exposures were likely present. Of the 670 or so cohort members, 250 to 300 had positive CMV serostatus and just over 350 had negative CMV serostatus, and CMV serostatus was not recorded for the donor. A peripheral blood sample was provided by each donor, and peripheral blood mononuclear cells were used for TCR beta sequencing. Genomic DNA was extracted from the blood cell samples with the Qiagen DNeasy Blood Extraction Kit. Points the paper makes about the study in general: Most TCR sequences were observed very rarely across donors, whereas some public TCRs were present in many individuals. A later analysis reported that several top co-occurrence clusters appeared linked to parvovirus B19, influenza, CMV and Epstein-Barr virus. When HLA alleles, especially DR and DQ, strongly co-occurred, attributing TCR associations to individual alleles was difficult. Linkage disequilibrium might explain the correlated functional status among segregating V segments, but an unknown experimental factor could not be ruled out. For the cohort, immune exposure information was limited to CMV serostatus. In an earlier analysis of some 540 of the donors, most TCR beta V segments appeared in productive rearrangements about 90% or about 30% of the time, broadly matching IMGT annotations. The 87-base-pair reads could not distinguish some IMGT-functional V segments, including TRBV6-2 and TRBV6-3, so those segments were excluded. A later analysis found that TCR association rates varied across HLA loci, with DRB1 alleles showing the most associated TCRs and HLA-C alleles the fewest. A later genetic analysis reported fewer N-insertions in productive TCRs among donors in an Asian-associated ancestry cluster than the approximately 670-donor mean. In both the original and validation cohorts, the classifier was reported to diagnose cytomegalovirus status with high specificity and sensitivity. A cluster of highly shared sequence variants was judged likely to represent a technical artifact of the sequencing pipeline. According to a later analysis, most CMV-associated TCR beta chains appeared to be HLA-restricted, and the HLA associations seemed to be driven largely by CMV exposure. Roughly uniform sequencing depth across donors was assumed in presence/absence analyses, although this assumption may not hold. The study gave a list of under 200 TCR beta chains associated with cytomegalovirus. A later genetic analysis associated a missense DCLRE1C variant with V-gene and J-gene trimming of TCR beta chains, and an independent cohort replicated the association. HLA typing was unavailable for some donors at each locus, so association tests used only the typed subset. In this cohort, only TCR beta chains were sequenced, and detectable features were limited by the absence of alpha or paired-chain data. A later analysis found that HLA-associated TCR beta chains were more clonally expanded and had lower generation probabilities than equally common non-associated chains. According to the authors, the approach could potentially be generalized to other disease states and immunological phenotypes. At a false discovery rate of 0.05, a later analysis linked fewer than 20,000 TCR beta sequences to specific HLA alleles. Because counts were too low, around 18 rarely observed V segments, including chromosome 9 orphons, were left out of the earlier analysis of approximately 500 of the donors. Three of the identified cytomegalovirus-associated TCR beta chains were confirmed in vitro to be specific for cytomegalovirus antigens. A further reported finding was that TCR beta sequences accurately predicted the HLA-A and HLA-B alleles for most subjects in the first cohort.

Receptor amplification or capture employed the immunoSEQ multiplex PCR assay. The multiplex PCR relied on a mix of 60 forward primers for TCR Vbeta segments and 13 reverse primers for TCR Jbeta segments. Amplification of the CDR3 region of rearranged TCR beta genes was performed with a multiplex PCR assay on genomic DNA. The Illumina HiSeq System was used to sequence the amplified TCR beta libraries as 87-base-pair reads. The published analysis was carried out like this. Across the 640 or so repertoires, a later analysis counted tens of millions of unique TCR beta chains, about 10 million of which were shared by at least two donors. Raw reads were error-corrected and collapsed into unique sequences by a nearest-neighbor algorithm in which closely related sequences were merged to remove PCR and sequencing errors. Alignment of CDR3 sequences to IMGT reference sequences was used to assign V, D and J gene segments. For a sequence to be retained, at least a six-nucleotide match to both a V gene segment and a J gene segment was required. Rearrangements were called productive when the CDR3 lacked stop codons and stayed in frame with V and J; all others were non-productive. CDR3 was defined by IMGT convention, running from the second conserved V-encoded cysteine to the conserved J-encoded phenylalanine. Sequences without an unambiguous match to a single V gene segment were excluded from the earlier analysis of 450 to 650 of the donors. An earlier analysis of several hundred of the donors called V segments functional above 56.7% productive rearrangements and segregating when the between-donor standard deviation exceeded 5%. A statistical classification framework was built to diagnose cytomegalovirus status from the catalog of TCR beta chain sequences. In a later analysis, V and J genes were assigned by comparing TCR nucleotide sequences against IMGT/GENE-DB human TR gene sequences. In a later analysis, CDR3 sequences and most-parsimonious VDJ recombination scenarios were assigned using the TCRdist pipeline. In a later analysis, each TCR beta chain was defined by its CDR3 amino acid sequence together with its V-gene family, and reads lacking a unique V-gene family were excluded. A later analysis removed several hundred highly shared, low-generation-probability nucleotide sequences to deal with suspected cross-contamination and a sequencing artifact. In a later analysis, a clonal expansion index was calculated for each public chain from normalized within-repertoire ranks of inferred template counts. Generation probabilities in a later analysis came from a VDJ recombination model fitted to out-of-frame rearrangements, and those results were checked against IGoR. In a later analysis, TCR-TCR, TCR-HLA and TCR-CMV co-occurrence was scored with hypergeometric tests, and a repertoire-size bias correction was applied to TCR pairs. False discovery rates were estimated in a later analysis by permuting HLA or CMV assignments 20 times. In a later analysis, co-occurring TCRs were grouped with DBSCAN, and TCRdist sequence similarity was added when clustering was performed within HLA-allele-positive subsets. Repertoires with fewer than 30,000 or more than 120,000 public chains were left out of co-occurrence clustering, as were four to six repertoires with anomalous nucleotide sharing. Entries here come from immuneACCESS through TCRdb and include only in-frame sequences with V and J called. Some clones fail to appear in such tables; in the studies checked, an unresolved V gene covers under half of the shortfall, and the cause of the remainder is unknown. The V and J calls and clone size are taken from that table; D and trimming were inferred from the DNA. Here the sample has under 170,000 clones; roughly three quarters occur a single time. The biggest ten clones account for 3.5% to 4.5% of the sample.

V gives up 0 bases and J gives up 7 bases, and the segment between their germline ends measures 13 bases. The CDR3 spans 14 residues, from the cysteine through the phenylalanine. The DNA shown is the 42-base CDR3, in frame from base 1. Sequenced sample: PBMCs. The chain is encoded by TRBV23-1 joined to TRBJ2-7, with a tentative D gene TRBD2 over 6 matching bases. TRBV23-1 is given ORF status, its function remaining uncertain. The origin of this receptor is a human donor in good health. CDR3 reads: CASSQSRAEGEQYF. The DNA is TGCGCCAGCAGTCAATCGAGGGCGGAGGGTGAGCAGTACTTC.